The T cell receptor beta chain described here comes from a study of blood T cell repertoires in COVID-19. About the research overall: T cells, B-cell-depleted T cells, or PBMCs supplied cDNA or gDNA.

In the original analysis: Estimation of nucleated cell counts was performed using reference gene primer amplification. The method was immunoSEQ multiplex PCR; TCRdb's version includes in-frame clones alone and lacks a portion of them. V and J calls and clone size are copied from that table; D and trimming were computed from the DNA. The top ten clones hold approximately 8.7% of a sample with more than 200,000 clones, roughly 80% of them seen once. The receptor comes from an elderly woman with acute or convalescent COVID-19. Sequencing input: peripheral blood.

The CDR3, as DNA: TGTGCCAGCTCACCACTTTCGAACAGGGGGGTTTATGGCTACACCTTC. Translation: CASSPLSNRGVYGYTF. This sequence joins TRBV18 and TRBJ1-2; 8 bases agree with TRBD1. The CDR3 sequence is 16 residues long. Germline V gene sequence: CDR1 KGHSH, CDR2 LQKENI. Trimming cost V 1 base and J 5 bases; bases outside gene matches: 9.